Below, 25 T cell receptor beta chains from the same sample are listed, as sequenced in a study of cytomegalovirus exposure and HLA in healthy donors. The PCR contained 60 Vbeta and 13 Jbeta primers. Profiling relied on immunoSEQ multiplex PCR, and the TCRdb table lists in-frame clones only, not all of them. The table has 100,000 to 120,000 clones, 60% to 80% seen once; the top ten hold approximately 5%. Material for sequencing was PBMCs. All receptors derive from a woman aged 30 to 39 in good health and CMV-seropositive.

V gene TRBV18 combines with J gene TRBJ1-4; 7 bases are shared with TRBD1. The CDR3 runs to 14 residues. V lost 4 bases to trimming and J lost 6 bases; unmatched junction nucleotides: 5. The germline CDR1 and CDR2 sequences are KGHSH and LQKENI. CDR3 in DNA: TGTGCCAGCTCACAAGGGCAGGGGGATGAAAAACTGTTTTTT. Translated: CASSQGQGDEKLFF.

This clone was recorded a few times. The rearrangement joins TRBV6-5 to TRBJ2-3; 11 nucleotides agree with TRBD2. V lost 3 bases, J lost 10 bases, and 9 bases stayed unmatched. The CDR3 has 15 amino acids. Germline CDR1 and CDR2: MNHEY and SVGAGI. The CDR3 nucleotides are TGTGCCAGCAGTTATAAAAAACTAGCGGGGGCCCCGCAGTATTTT. Protein: CASSYKKLAGAPQYF.

The V and J genes are TRBV9 and TRBJ2-2; the match to TRBD2 covers 9 bases. The CDR3 loop spans 16 amino acids. Germline values: CDR1 SGDLS, CDR2 YYNGEE. V was clipped by 0 bases and J by 1 base; unmatched bases: 1. The CDR3 is CASSVASGVNTGELFF. In DNA form, the CDR3 reads TGTGCCAGCAGCGTAGCTAGCGGGGTGAACACCGGGGAGCTGTTTTTT.

The rearrangement uses TRBV21-1 and TRBJ1-2. TRBV21-1 constitutes a pseudogene. This CDR3 comprises 15 residues. In DNA form, the CDR3 reads TGTGCCAGCAGCAAAGCACGCGGGCTCGGCTATGGCTACACCTTC. Amino acids: CASSKARGLGYGYTF.

The chain joins TRBV5-1 to TRBJ1-1, with 7 bases lining up with TRBD1. V gave up 4 bases and J gave up 0 bases; unmatched junction bases: 3. The CDR3 sequence is 14 residues long. Germline CDR1 and CDR2: SGHRS and YFSETQ. DNA of the CDR3: TGCGCCAGCAGCAAGGGACAGATGAACACTGAAGCTTTCTTT. Its protein product is CASSKGQMNTEAFF.

The chain employs TRBV4-1 and TRBJ1-2; no firm D call. The CDR3 is 15 residues long. V was trimmed by 0 bases and J by 4 bases, leaving 12 bases between them. CDR1 and CDR2 (germline): MGHRA, YSYEKL. The CDR3 bases are TGCGCCAGCAGCCAAGAAGCTTTGTCTGGCTATGGCTACACCTTC. As protein: CASSQEALSGYGYTF.

This clone came up a few times. The rearrangement uses TRBV7-8 and TRBJ1-3; weak D call: TRBD1 (5 bases). The CDR3 contains 15 residues. V dropped 8 bases and J dropped 4 bases, with 18 bases sitting between them. Germline loops: CDR1 SGHVS, CDR2 FQNEAQ. For the CDR3, the DNA is TGTGCCAGCGGAGGGACGGAAGGAGCCGGAAACACCATATATTTT. Protein sequence: CASGGTEGAGNTIYF.

The V gene is TRBV11-2, the J gene TRBJ2-4; 9 bases are shared with TRBD1. Germline V gene sequence: CDR1 SGHAT, CDR2 FQNNGV. Losses at the gene ends were 4 bases for V and 0 bases for J; bases not matched to a gene: 7. The CDR3 totals 17 residues. The CDR3 protein is CASSYTGGTKAKNIQYF. The CDR3 DNA sequence: TGTGCCAGCAGCTACACAGGGGGCACCAAAGCCAAAAACATTCAGTACTTC.

This chain links TRBV19 with TRBJ2-7; 12 bases map to TRBD1. The trim removed 4 bases at V and 7 bases at J, leaving 8 bases unmatched. The length of the CDR3 is 15 residues. CDR1 LNHDA and CDR2 SQIVND come from the germline V gene (reference sequence). The CDR3 loop is CASSTTGTGGGEQYF. DNA for the CDR3: TGTGCCAGTAGTACCACCGGGACAGGGGGCGGGGAGCAGTACTTC.

J is TRBJ2-7 and V is TRBV27, with D possibly matching TRBD2 (6 bases). The germline gives CDR1 MNHEY, CDR2 SMNVEV (reference sequence). V gave up 3 bases and J gave up 2 bases, with 11 bases separating them. The CDR3 runs to 14 residues. The CDR3 loop is CASSFSPGAYEQYF. In nucleotides, the CDR3 is TGTGCCAGCAGTTTTTCGCCGGGAGCCTACGAGCAGTACTTC.

V is TRBV19 and J is TRBJ1-5; 7 bases align to TRBD1. V lost 10 bases to trimming and J lost 3 bases; unmatched junction nucleotides: 18. Germline V gives CDR1 LNHDA, CDR2 SQIVND (reference sequence). The CDR3 is 17 residues long. CDR3 coding DNA: TGTGCCACCTCCGCCAGACCGGACAGGCGTGACAATCAGCCCCAGCATTTT. Its translation: CATSARPDRRDNQPQHF.

The chain employs TRBV6-1 and TRBJ1-6; 7 positions agree with TRBD1. Germline V gene lookup returns CDR1 MNHNS and CDR2 SASEGT. V gave up 7 bases and J gave up 6 bases; unmatched junction bases: 9. The CDR3 contains 15 residues. DNA of the CDR3: TGTGCCAGCATCAGGGGGGACAGCATTAATTCACCCCTCCACTTT. As protein: CASIRGDSINSPLHF.

The genes are TRBV5-1 and TRBJ1-1, with 11 positions matching TRBD1. CDR3 length: 13 amino acids. Germline CDR1 reads SGHRS; CDR2 reads YFSETQ. With V trimmed by 4 bases and J by 10 bases, 6 bases remained unmatched. The CDR3: CASSPGQGEGAFF. CDR3 nucleotide sequence: TGCGCCAGCAGCCCGGGACAGGGGGAAGGAGCTTTCTTT.

The chain links TRBV5-1 to TRBJ2-1, with D perhaps TRBD2 (6 bases). V was trimmed by 0 bases and J by 2 bases, leaving 9 bases between them. CDR3 length: 15 residues. The germline gives CDR1 SGHRS, CDR2 YFSETQ. The CDR3 bases are TGCGCCAGCAGCTTGGACGGCGGGACCTACAATGAGCAGTTCTTC. Translating it yields CASSLDGGTYNEQFF.

For the CDR3, the DNA is TGCACCAGCCGAGGACAGGGGCCCTTTGAAAAACTGTTTTTT. It is translated as CTSRGQGPFEKLFF. This chain links TRBV1 with TRBJ1-4; the table's D call TRBD1 went unverified against the DNA. TRBV1 is deemed a pseudogene. This CDR3 spans 14 amino acids.

The chain joins TRBV10-3 to TRBJ2-5, with D possibly TRBD1 on 6 matching bases. The germline V and J ends were trimmed by 0 bases and 3 bases, with 8 bases remaining between them. CDR3 size: 14 residues. The germline V gene has CDR1 ENHRY and CDR2 SYGVKD. CDR3 bases: TGTGCCATCAGTGAGTCCAGGGGAAAAGAGACCCAGTACTTC. This encodes CAISESRGKETQYF.

The chain combines TRBV7-6 with TRBJ1-5; D gene unclear. V lost 1 base and J lost 3, with 13 bases in between. The CDR3 spans 16 residues. From germline, CDR1 is SGHVS and CDR2 FNYEAQ. CDR3 nucleotide sequence: TGTGCCAGCAGCTTAGGGCAGGCGGGGATCAATCAGCCCCAGCATTTT. Amino acids: CASSLGQAGINQPQHF.

The chain couples TRBV14 to TRBJ2-3; 15 bases line up with TRBD2. The V gene end was trimmed by 0 bases and the J gene end by 0 bases; junction bases not matched to a gene: 7. CDR3 length equals 20 residues. Germline CDR1 and CDR2: SGHDN and FVKESK. CDR3: CASSQDPRTSGRGSTDTQYF. CDR3 nucleotide sequence: TGTGCCAGCAGCCAAGATCCCCGGACTAGCGGGAGGGGGAGCACAGATACGCAGTATTTT.

This chain links TRBV30 with TRBJ2-1; no firm D call. With 5 bases removed from V and 8 bases from J, the gap between germline ends came to 10 bases. Germline CDR1 is GTSNPN and CDR2 is SVGIG (reference sequence). This CDR3 has 11 residues. CDR3 coding DNA: TGTGCCTGGCTTACCGGTTATGAGCAGTTCTTC. Its protein product is CAWLTGYEQFF.

This clone appeared a few times. The chain couples TRBV4-1 to TRBJ2-7, with TRBD1 matching 7 bases. Germline trimming cut 3 bases from V and 3 bases from J; bases unmatched to any gene: 8. This CDR3 has 15 amino acids. CDR1 and CDR2 (germline): MGHRA, YSYEKL. CDR3 nucleotides: TGCGCCAGCAGCCACCCGGGACAGACTTTCTACGAGCAGTACTTC. It codes for CASSHPGQTFYEQYF.

This sequence joins TRBV5-1 and TRBJ1-2, with D possibly matching TRBD1 (5 bases). Germline V gene data show CDR1 as SGHRS and CDR2 as YFSETQ. This CDR3 has 14 amino acids. Trimming pared 4 bases from V and 3 bases from J, leaving 13 bases between. The CDR3 DNA reads as TGCGCCAGCAGCCCTAATATACAGGACTATGGCTACACCTTC. Its translation is CASSPNIQDYGYTF.

This chain joins TRBV27 and TRBJ1-5, with D possibly being TRBD1 (5 bases). This CDR3 has 14 residues. The germline V gene encodes CDR1 MNHEY and CDR2 SMNVEV (reference sequence). V lost 5 bases and J lost 6, with 14 bases in between. The CDR3 is CASSGGGLFQPQHF. In nucleotides, the CDR3 is TGTGCCAGCAGTGGCGGGGGGTTGTTTCAGCCCCAGCATTTT.

The rearrangement links TRBV30 to TRBJ2-4; 8 bases map to TRBD2. Looked up from germline, CDR1 is GTSNPN and CDR2 is SVGIG (reference sequence). Trimming at V came to 1 base and at J to 2 bases, leaving 10 bases not matched to a gene. This CDR3 comprises 17 residues. The chain's CDR3 is CAWSGLAGSMTKNIQYF. Here the CDR3 DNA reads TGTGCCTGGAGTGGGCTAGCGGGTAGTATGACCAAAAACATTCAGTACTTC.

The rearrangement links TRBV7-2 to TRBJ2-7; 7 bases map to TRBD1. V shed 5 bases and J 0 bases; nucleotides not matched to a gene: 1. The CDR3 loop spans 13 amino acids. Germline assignment: CDR1 SGHTA and CDR2 FQGNSA. The CDR3 here is CASSRDSSYEQYF. The CDR3 bases are TGTGCCAGCAGCCGGGACAGCTCCTACGAGCAGTACTTC. The whole variable domain, filled in from reference TRBV7-2 and TRBJ2-7, reads GAGVSQSPSNKVTEKGKDVELRCDPISGHTALYWYRQSLGQGLEFLIYFQGNSAPDKSGLPSDRFSAERTGGSVSTLTIQRTQQEDSAVYLCASSRDSSYEQYFGPGTRLTVT.

The chain employs TRBV7-6 and TRBJ2-1; 10 bases line up with TRBD2. V shed 5 bases, J shed 13 bases, and the junction held 17 bases outside the gene matches. The CDR3 covers 16 residues. Germline V gives CDR1 SGHVS, CDR2 FNYEAQ. The CDR3 nucleotides read TGTGCCAGCAGCGGGTCTAGCGGGGGCCAATTGAGCAATCAGTTCTTC. As protein: CASSGSSGGQLSNQFF.